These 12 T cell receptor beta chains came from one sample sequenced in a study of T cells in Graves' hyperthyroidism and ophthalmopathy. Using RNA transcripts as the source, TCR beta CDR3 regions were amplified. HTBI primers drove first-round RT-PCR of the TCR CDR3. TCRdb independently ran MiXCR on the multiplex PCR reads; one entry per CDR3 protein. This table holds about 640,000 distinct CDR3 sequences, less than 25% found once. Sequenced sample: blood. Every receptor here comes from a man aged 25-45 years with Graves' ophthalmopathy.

The CDR3 loop reads CSATEGVKAQYF. The CDR3 DNA is TGCAGTGCCACGGAAGGAGTAAAGGCGCAGTATTTT. The chain couples TRBV20-1 to TRBJ2-3; D gene ambiguous. CDR1 and CDR2 from the germline V gene are DFQATT and SNEGSKA (reference sequence). Deletions cut 6 bases from V and 10 bases from J, with 17 bases between. The CDR3 totals 12 residues.

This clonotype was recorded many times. The CDR3, as DNA: TGTGCCAGCAGCCAGAGGGGGGCGGGCACTGAAGCTTTCTTT. Protein product: CASSQRGAGTEAFF. The chain carries TRBV3-1 and TRBJ1-1, with D maybe TRBD1 (6 bases). V was pared by 3 bases and J by 4 bases, with 12 bases between. The CDR3 consists of 14 residues. Per germline, CDR1 LGHDT and CDR2 YNNKEL (reference sequence).

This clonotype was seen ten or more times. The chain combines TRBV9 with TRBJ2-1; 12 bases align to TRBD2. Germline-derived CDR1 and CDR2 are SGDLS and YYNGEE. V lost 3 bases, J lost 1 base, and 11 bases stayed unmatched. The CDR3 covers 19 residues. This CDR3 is CASSGLLAGGPWSYNEQFF. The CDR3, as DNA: TGTGCCAGCAGCGGATTGCTAGCGGGAGGGCCCTGGTCCTACAATGAGCAGTTCTTC.

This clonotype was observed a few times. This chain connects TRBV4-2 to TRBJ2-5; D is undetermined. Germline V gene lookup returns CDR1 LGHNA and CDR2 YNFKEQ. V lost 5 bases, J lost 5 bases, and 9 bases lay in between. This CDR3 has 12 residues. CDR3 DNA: TGTGCCAGCAGCTGGACCGGGGAGACCCAGTACTTC. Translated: CASSWTGETQYF.

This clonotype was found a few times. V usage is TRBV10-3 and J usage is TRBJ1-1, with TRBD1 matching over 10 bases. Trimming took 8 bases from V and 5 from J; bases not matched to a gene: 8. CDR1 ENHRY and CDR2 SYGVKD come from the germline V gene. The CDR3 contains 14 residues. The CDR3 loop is CAIGTGDSRTEAFF. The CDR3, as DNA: TGTGCCATCGGGACAGGGGACAGCAGGACTGAAGCTTTCTTT.

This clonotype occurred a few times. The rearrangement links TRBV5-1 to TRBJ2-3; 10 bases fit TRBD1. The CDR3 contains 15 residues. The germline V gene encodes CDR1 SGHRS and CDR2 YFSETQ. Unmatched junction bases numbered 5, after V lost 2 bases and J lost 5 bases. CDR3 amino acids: CASSFRQGAGDTQYF. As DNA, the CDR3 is TGCGCCAGCAGCTTCAGACAGGGGGCAGGAGATACGCAGTATTTT.

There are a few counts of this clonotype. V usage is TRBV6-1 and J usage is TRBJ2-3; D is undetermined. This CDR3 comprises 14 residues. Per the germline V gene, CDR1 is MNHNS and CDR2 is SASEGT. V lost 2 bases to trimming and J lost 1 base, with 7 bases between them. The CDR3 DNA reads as TGTGCCAGCAGTGAATATGGGGGCACAGATACGCAGTATTTT. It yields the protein CASSEYGGTDTQYF.

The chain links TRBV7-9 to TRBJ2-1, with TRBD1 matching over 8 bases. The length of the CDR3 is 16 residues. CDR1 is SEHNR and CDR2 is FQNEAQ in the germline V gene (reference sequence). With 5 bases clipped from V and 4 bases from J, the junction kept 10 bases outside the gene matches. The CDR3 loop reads CASSPGNRGFYNEQFF. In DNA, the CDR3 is TGTGCCAGCAGCCCTGGGAACAGGGGGTTTTACAATGAGCAGTTCTTC.

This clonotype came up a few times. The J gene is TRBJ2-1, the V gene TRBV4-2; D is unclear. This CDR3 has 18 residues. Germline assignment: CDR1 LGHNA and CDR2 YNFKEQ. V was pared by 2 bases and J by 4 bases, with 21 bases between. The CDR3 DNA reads TGTGCCAGCAGCCAATTCATAGGGTTGGACGGAAGATACAATGAGCAGTTCTTC. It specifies CASSQFIGLDGRYNEQFF.

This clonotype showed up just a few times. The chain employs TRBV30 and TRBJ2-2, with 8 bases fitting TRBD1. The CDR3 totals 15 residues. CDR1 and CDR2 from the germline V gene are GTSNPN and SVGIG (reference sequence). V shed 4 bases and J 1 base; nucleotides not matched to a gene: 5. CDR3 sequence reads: CAWTPGTGNTGELFF. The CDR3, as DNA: TGTGCCTGGACCCCCGGGACAGGGAACACCGGGGAGCTGTTTTTT.

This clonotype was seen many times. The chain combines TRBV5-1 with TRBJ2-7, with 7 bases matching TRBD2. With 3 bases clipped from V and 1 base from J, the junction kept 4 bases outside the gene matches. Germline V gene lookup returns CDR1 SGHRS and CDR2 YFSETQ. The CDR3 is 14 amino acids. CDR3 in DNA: TGCGCCAGCAGCTACCTCGGGGGGTCCTACGAGCAGTACTTC. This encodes CASSYLGGSYEQYF.

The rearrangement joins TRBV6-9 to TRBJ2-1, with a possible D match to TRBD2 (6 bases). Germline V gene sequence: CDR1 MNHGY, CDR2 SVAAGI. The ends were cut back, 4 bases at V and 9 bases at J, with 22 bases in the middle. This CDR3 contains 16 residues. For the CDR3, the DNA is TGTGCCAGCAGTTGGCTAGGAGGGTCCCGAAATTCTGAGCAGTTCTTC. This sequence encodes CASSWLGGSRNSEQFF.